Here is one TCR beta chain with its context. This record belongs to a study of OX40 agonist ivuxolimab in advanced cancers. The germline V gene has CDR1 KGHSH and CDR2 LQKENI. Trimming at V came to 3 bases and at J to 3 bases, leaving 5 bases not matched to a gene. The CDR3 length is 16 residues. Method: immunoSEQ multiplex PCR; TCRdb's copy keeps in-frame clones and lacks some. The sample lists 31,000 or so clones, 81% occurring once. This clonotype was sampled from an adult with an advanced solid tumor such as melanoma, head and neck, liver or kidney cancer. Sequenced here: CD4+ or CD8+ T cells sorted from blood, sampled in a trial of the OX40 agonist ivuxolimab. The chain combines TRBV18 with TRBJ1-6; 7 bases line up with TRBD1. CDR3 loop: CASSPQGQFYNSPLHF. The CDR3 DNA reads TGTGCCAGCTCACCCCAGGGACAGTTCTATAATTCACCCCTCCACTTT. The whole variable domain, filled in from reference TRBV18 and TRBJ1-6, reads NAGVMQNPRHLVRRRGQEARLRCSPMKGHSHVYWYRQLPEEGLKFMVYLQKENIIDESGMPKERFSAEFPKEGPSILRIQQVVRGDSAAYFCASSPQGQFYNSPLHFGNGTRLTVT.